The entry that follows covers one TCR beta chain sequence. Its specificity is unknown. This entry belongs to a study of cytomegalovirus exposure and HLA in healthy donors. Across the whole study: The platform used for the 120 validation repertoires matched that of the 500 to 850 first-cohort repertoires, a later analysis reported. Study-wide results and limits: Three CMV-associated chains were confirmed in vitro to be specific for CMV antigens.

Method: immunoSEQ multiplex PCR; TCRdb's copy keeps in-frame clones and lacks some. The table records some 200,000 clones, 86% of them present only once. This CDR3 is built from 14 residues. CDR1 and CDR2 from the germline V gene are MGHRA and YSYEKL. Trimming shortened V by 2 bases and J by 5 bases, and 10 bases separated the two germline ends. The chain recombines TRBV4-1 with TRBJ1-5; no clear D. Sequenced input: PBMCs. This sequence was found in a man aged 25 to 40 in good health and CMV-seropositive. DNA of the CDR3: TGCGCCAGCAGCCAATCGCCGTCTTATCAGCCCCAGCATTTT. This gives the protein CASSQSPSYQPQHF.